This T cell receptor beta chain was documented in a study of T cell changes during pregnancy in multiple sclerosis. The CDR3 length is 16 residues. In germline, CDR1 is SGHAT, CDR2 FQNNGV. V lost 1 base and J lost 6, with 16 bases in between. The data were produced by immunoSEQ multiplex PCR, yet TCRdb's version contains in-frame clones alone and is incomplete. This sample yields 33,000 or so clones, of which around nine tenths are seen a single time; about 6.4% belongs to the top ten. The chain is built from TRBV11-2 and TRBJ1-5; D possibly corresponds to TRBD1 (5 bases). The receptor was isolated from a female donor with multiple sclerosis, enrolled in a pregnancy study. Sequencing was performed on CD8+ T cells from peripheral blood mononuclear cells, taken in the second trimester of pregnancy. The CDR3 DNA is TGTGCCAGCAGCTTAGTGTTAAAAGGGGTGGGTCAGCCCCAGCATTTT. This gives the protein CASSLVLKGVGQPQHF.